Each of the 30 T cell receptor beta chains below was sequenced from the same sample in a study of shared clonotypes between healthy human individuals. Using immunoSEQ multiplex PCR, the repertoire was profiled, and TCRdb retains in-frame clones only, with some absent. Of 1.4 million or so clones in the sample, around 98.5% were seen once. Input material: naive CD4+ T cells sorted from blood. Subset reported: CD45RA+ positively selected. These receptors all come from a man aged 25 to 40 in good health.

This chain joins TRBV21-1 and TRBJ2-5; the table's TRBD1 call for D was not verified on the DNA. TRBV21-1 is a pseudogene. The CDR3 runs 14 residues. The CDR3 region is CASSKSRAQETQYF. DNA of the CDR3: TGTGCCAGCAGCAAAAGCAGGGCTCAAGAGACCCAGTACTTC.

The chain links TRBV5-1 to TRBJ2-1; 12 positions match TRBD1. V was clipped by 2 bases and J by 7 bases; unmatched bases: 4. Germline assignment: CDR1 SGHRS and CDR2 YFSETQ. The CDR3 is 15 amino acids. The CDR3 bases are TGCGCCAGCAGCTTCGGGACAGGGGGCATGAATGAGCAGTTCTTC. Protein: CASSFGTGGMNEQFF. Variable domain in full (rest from reference TRBV5-1 and TRBJ2-1): KAGVTQTPRYLIKTRGQQVTLSCSPISGHRSVSWYQQTPGQGLQFLFEYFSETQRNKGNFPGRFSGRQFSNSRSEMNVSTLELGDSALYLCASSFGTGGMNEQFFGPGTRLTVL.

For the CDR3, the DNA is TGTGCCAGTAGCTGGACAGCCGAGCTCGGCACTGAAGCTTTCTTT. This codes for CASSWTAELGTEAFF. The chain joins TRBV19 to TRBJ1-1; maybe TRBD1 (6 bases). The CDR3 spans 15 residues. Trimming shortened V by 6 bases and J by 4 bases, and 18 bases separated the two germline ends. Germline CDR1 LNHDA, CDR2 SQIVND (reference sequence).

Details on this clone: At one boundary the junction diverges from the germline segment, which might be a read error. The chain has TRBV6-5 and TRBJ2-1, with 9 bases aligning to TRBD2. Germline V CDR1 and CDR2: MNHEY, SVGAGI. The CDR3 is made up of 16 amino acids. The CDR3 here is CASTYSFLAGRDEQFF. The CDR3 DNA sequence: TGTGCCAGCACTTACTCATTCCTAGCGGGACGGGATGAGCAGTTCTTC.

The chain recombines TRBV15 with TRBJ2-6, with a weak D call TRBD2 (5 bases). Per the germline V gene, CDR1 is LNHNV and CDR2 is YYDKDF (reference sequence). The CDR3 runs 16 residues. V shed 0 bases and J shed 2 bases, with 8 bases lying between them. CDR3 sequence reads: CATSRDRETGANVLTF. The DNA for the CDR3 is TGTGCCACCAGCAGAGATAGGGAGACTGGGGCCAACGTCCTGACTTTC.

V and J are TRBV6-5 and TRBJ1-3; D is undetermined. The V end lost 5 bases, the J end lost 4 bases, and 15 bases lay between the germline ends. This CDR3 region has 15 residues. From germline, CDR1 is MNHEY and CDR2 SVGAGI. CDR3 nucleotide sequence: TGTGCCAGCAGTCCTACTATCGATCAGGGAAACACCATATATTTT. The encoded protein is CASSPTIDQGNTIYF.

This clone has only one observation. This chain joins TRBV6-1 and TRBJ1-1; D might be TRBD1 (6 bases). This CDR3 is built from 15 residues. Per the germline V gene, CDR1 is MNHNS and CDR2 is SASEGT. V was clipped by 2 bases and J by 2 bases, with 12 bases between them. For the CDR3, the DNA is TGTGCCAGCAGTGAATTAGGCAGGGGCAACACTGAAGCTTTCTTT. Encoded protein: CASSELGRGNTEAFF.

The chain is built from TRBV9 and TRBJ1-1; D call uncertain. V was shortened by 4 bases and J by 2 bases, with 9 bases between the two germline ends. The length of the CDR3 is 13 residues. Per the germline V gene, CDR1 is SGDLS and CDR2 is YYNGEE. The CDR3 DNA sequence: TGTGCCAGCAGCCCCCACGTAAACACTGAAGCTTTCTTT. Its translation is CASSPHVNTEAFF.

This sequence joins TRBV28 and TRBJ1-2, with D maybe TRBD1 (6 bases). Germline CDR1 MDHEN, CDR2 SYDVKM. The V and J ends lost 8 bases and 4 bases respectively, with 17 bases between them. The CDR3 consists of 14 residues. The CDR3 loop is CASVATGTAYGYTF. CDR3 bases: TGTGCCAGCGTGGCAACAGGGACCGCCTATGGCTACACCTTC.

The CDR3 DNA sequence: TGTGCCAGCAGCTTCGGCAAGCGGGAGAACTACGAGCAGTACTTC. Its translation: CASSFGKRENYEQYF. The V and J genes are TRBV7-2 and TRBJ2-7; 8 nucleotides match TRBD2. Germline assignment: CDR1 SGHTA and CDR2 FQGNSA. This CDR3 contains 15 residues. Trimming took 3 bases from V and 3 from J; bases not matched to a gene: 7.

The V gene is TRBV15, the J gene TRBJ2-2, with D unclear. The germline V gene has CDR1 LNHNV and CDR2 YYDKDF (reference sequence). There are 14 residues in the CDR3. V was pared by 0 bases and J by 5 bases, with 7 bases between. The CDR3, as DNA: TGTGCCACCAGCAGAGAACCCTTAACCGGGGAGCTGTTTTTT. This codes for CATSREPLTGELFF.

The chain recombines TRBV14 with TRBJ2-5; D is undetermined. The CDR3 consists of 15 residues. V lost 1 base, J lost 4 bases, and 13 bases lay in between. Per germline, CDR1 SGHDN and CDR2 FVKESK. CDR3 sequence (DNA): TGTGCCAGCAGCCAAGGTCCGGCCTGGGGAGAGACCCAGTACTTC. Its protein product is CASSQGPAWGETQYF.

The chain couples TRBV5-6 to TRBJ2-7; no reliable D call. This CDR3 contains 15 residues. V lost 2 bases and J lost 0, with 12 bases in between. From germline, CDR1 is SGHDT and CDR2 YYEEEE. The CDR3 DNA is TGTGCCAGCAGCTTTAGGAGCTCCTACTCCTACGAGCAGTACTTC. Protein sequence: CASSFRSSYSYEQYF.

The V gene is TRBV14, the J gene TRBJ2-5, with D perhaps matching TRBD1 or TRBD2 (5 bases each). V was cut by 0 bases and J by 5 bases, with 13 bases left in between. This CDR3 contains 15 residues. Germline lookup yields CDR1 SGHDN and CDR2 FVKESK. Here the CDR3 DNA reads TGTGCCAGCAGCCAAGATGCTGGGGGAAGGGAGACCCAGTACTTC. Residues: CASSQDAGGRETQYF.

The chain employs TRBV11-2 and TRBJ2-7; 10 bases fit TRBD2. The CDR3 runs to 14 residues. J was trimmed by 6 bases and V by 2 bases; bases with no gene match: 4. CDR1 SGHAT and CDR2 FQNNGV come from the germline V gene. Here the CDR3 reads CASSLTSGIAEQYF. CDR3 in DNA: TGTGCCAGCAGCTTAACTAGCGGGATTGCCGAGCAGTACTTC. Complete variable domain (other parts from reference TRBV11-2 and TRBJ2-7): EAGVAQSPRYKIIEKRQSVAFWCNPISGHATLYWYQQILGQGPKLLIQFQNNGVVDDSQLPKDRFSAERLKGVDSTLKIQPAKLEDSAVYLCASSLTSGIAEQYFGPGTRLTVT.

The genes are TRBV28 and TRBJ1-1, with a possible D match to TRBD1 (5 bases). V dropped 6 bases and J dropped 3 bases, with 17 bases sitting between them. Germline V lookup: CDR1 MDHEN, CDR2 SYDVKM. The length of the CDR3 is 15 residues. The CDR3 coding sequence is TGTGCCAGCAGACCCAATCTGGGGGTGCACACTGAAGCTTTCTTT. It is translated as CASRPNLGVHTEAFF.

J is TRBJ2-7 and V is TRBV19; the D gene is possibly TRBD2 (5 bases). The CDR3 has 14 residues. Germline V CDR1 and CDR2: LNHDA, SQIVND (reference sequence). Trimming removed 4 bases at V and 3 bases at J, with 13 bases between. CDR3 residues: CASSRLREGYEQYF. CDR3 in DNA: TGTGCCAGTAGTAGGTTACGGGAAGGCTACGAGCAGTACTTC.

The J gene is TRBJ2-7, the V gene TRBV5-1, with D perhaps matching TRBD2 (5 bases). CDR3 size: 15 residues. V gave up 0 bases and J gave up 3 bases, with 13 bases separating them. The germline V gene has CDR1 SGHRS and CDR2 YFSETQ. The CDR3 sequence: CASSLDPGTGYEQYF. CDR3 DNA sequence: TGCGCCAGCAGCTTGGATCCGGGAACTGGCTACGAGCAGTACTTC.

This sequence joins TRBV11-2 and TRBJ2-3; TRBD2 matches 15 bases. V shed 5 bases, J shed 2 bases, and the junction held 8 bases outside the gene matches. This CDR3 has 18 residues. CDR1 is SGHAT and CDR2 is FQNNGV in the germline V gene. For the CDR3, the DNA is TGTGCCAGCAGCCCTGGACTAGCGGGAGGGCCGAACACAGATACGCAGTATTTT. Translation: CASSPGLAGGPNTDTQYF. Using reference TRBV11-2 and TRBJ2-3 for the parts outside the CDR3, the full variable domain is EAGVAQSPRYKIIEKRQSVAFWCNPISGHATLYWYQQILGQGPKLLIQFQNNGVVDDSQLPKDRFSAERLKGVDSTLKIQPAKLEDSAVYLCASSPGLAGGPNTDTQYFGPGTRLTVL.

This clone has just one count. The chain recombines TRBV7-9 with TRBJ2-3; D is unresolved. The length of the CDR3 is 15 residues. The germline gives CDR1 SEHNR, CDR2 FQNEAQ (reference sequence). Trimming left V 6 bases short and J 1 base short, with 14 bases between. Here the CDR3 reads CASRTPRAGTDTQYF. DNA for the CDR3: TGTGCCAGCAGGACCCCCCGGGCGGGCACAGATACGCAGTATTTT.

The rearrangement uses TRBV10-1 and TRBJ2-3; D is ambiguous. CDR1 and CDR2 (germline): WNHNN, SYGVQD (reference sequence). The CDR3 has 13 residues. V lost 5 bases and J lost 4, with 10 bases in between. CDR3 sequence: CASSKPEADTQYF. CDR3 nucleotide sequence: TGCGCCAGCAGTAAGCCCGAGGCAGATACGCAGTATTTT.

V is TRBV5-5 and J is TRBJ2-7; D is uncertain. The CDR3 loop spans 13 amino acids. V shed 4 bases and J shed 3 bases, with 11 bases lying between them. The V gene's germline CDR1 is SGHKS and CDR2 YYEKEE (reference sequence). In DNA form, the CDR3 reads TGTGCCAGCAGCCCGGACGCTATCTACGAGCAGTACTTC. It specifies CASSPDAIYEQYF.

The chain carries TRBV5-4 and TRBJ2-2; the match to TRBD2 covers 15 bases. Germline values: CDR1 SGHNT, CDR2 YYREEE (reference sequence). V gave up 3 bases and J gave up 3 bases; unmatched junction bases: 12. The CDR3 covers 20 residues. This CDR3 is CASSSRRTSGRGIDTGELFF. The CDR3 DNA follows: TGTGCCAGCAGCTCCCGTCGGACTAGCGGGAGGGGTATAGACACCGGGGAGCTGTTTTTT.

Comments on this clone: Other DNA sequences of this sample code for an identical CDR3. V and J are TRBV6-5 and TRBJ2-1; D not certain. This CDR3 has 14 amino acids. Trimming cost V 7 bases and J 0 bases, with 10 bases left between them. Germline lookup yields CDR1 MNHEY and CDR2 SVGAGI. CDR3 DNA sequence: TGTGCCAGCACCCTTAGTGGCTCCTACAATGAGCAGTTCTTC. Its protein product is CASTLSGSYNEQFF.

This sequence joins TRBV28 and TRBJ2-2; D tentatively reads TRBD1 or TRBD2 (5 bases each). The CDR3 loop spans 17 amino acids. From germline, CDR1 is MDHEN and CDR2 SYDVKM. The germline V and J ends were trimmed by 5 bases and 5 bases, with 21 bases remaining between them. The CDR3 nucleotides are TGTGCCAGCAGTCGCACCGGGACCTGGTCGGATACCGGGGAGCTGTTTTTT. Its translation is CASSRTGTWSDTGELFF. Variable domain in full (rest from reference TRBV28 and TRBJ2-2): DVKVTQSSRYLVKRTGEKVFLECVQDMDHENMFWYRQDPGLGLRLIYFSYDVKMKEKGDIPEGYSVSREKKERFSLILESASTNQTSMYLCASSRTGTWSDTGELFFGEGSRLTVL.

V and J are TRBV27 and TRBJ2-1; D is ambiguous. Between the trimmed V and J ends, which lost 5 bases and 10 bases, there was a span of 18 bases. The CDR3 consists of 14 residues. The germline CDR1 and CDR2 sequences are MNHEY and SMNVEV (reference sequence). The CDR3 is CASSQRRSEYEQFF. CDR3 DNA sequence: TGTGCCAGCAGTCAGCGTCGAAGTGAGTACGAGCAGTTCTTC.

This chain joins TRBV19 and TRBJ2-7; D assignment may be TRBD1 or TRBD2 (5 bases each). The V gene's germline CDR1 is LNHDA and CDR2 SQIVND (reference sequence). The V and J ends lost 3 bases and 2 bases respectively, with 14 bases between them. The CDR3 covers 15 residues. CDR3 sequence reads: CASSITGQGPYEQYF. The DNA of the CDR3 is TGTGCCAGTAGTATTACGGGGCAGGGCCCCTACGAGCAGTACTTC. Variable domain in full (rest from reference TRBV19 and TRBJ2-7): DGGITQSPKYLFRKEGQNVTLSCEQNLNHDAMYWYRQDPGQGLRLIYYSQIVNDFQKGDIAEGYSVSREKKESFPLTVTSAQKNPTAFYLCASSITGQGPYEQYFGPGTRLTVT.

The genes are TRBV5-1 and TRBJ2-7; the match to TRBD1 covers 9 bases. The CDR3 is 14 amino acids. From germline, CDR1 is SGHRS and CDR2 YFSETQ. Germline trimming cut 4 bases from V and 3 bases from J; bases unmatched to any gene: 5. The CDR3 coding sequence is TGCGCCAGCAGCGGGGGACAGGGTTTCTACGAGCAGTACTTC. Amino acid sequence: CASSGGQGFYEQYF.

The rearrangement joins TRBV5-8 to TRBJ2-1, with TRBD2 identical over 7 bases. Germline trimming cut 2 bases from V and 8 bases from J; bases unmatched to any gene: 7. The CDR3 has 14 residues. Germline V gene lookup returns CDR1 SGHTS and CDR2 YDEGEE. CDR3 in DNA: TGTGCCAGCAGCTTATCGGGGGGTTACGATGAGCAGTTCTTC. The encoded protein is CASSLSGGYDEQFF. The whole variable domain, remainder taken from reference TRBV5-8 and TRBJ2-1, is EAGVTQSPTHLIKTRGQQATLRCSPISGHTSVYWYQQALGLGLQFLLWYDEGEERNRGNFPPRFSGRQFPNYSSELNVNALELEDSALYLCASSLSGGYDEQFFGPGTRLTVL.

V and J are TRBV2 and TRBJ2-7; 7 nucleotides match TRBD1. Losses at the gene ends were 6 bases for V and 6 bases for J; bases not matched to a gene: 20. CDR1 and CDR2 (germline): SNHLY, FYNNEI. This CDR3 is 17 amino acids long. DNA of the CDR3: TGTGCCAGCAGGTCCTCCGGGACAGACCTCCGCCGTCGCGAGCAGTACTTC. Translated, it gives CASRSSGTDLRRREQYF.